The 8 T cell receptor beta chains presented below share a single source sample, sequenced in a study of kidney transplant recipient with SARS-CoV-2 infection. MiXCR, run by TCRdb on the reads, gives a single entry per CDR3 protein. This sample has 200,000 to 250,000 distinct CDR3 sequences, with 29% found just once. The sequences come from a blood sample, collected at baseline and on roughly day 110 from a kidney transplant recipient. These receptors came from a young adult male patient who had COVID-19 and was a kidney transplant recipient. Some T cells may be the graft donor's.

This clonotype was counted ten times or more. The chain recombines TRBV6-8 with TRBJ1-2, with D unclear. The CDR3 consists of 17 residues. V lost 5 bases and J lost 4, with 23 bases in between. Germline V CDR1 and CDR2: MNHGY, SAAAGT. The CDR3 region is CASSGCVRSRKTYGYTF. The CDR3 region has the DNA TGTGCCAGCAGTGGTTGCGTACGCTCTAGAAAGACCTATGGCTACACCTTC.

A remark on this clonotype: A much larger clone lies a single base off, so this may be a read error. The V call is TRBV11-2, the J call TRBJ1-1; 9 positions agree with TRBD1. The germline CDR1 and CDR2 sequences are SGHAT and FQNNGV. V shed 5 bases and J 4 bases; nucleotides not matched to a gene: 5. The CDR3 is 14 amino acids. CDR3 coding DNA: TGTGCCAGCAGCAAGGGACAGGGTGGCACTGAAGCTTTCTTT. Protein: CASSKGQGGTEAFF. Variable domain in full (rest from reference TRBV11-2 and TRBJ1-1): EAGVAQSPRYKIIEKRQSVAFWCNPISGHATLYWYQQILGQGPKLLIQFQNNGVVDDSQLPKDRFSAERLKGVDSTLKIQPAKLEDSAVYLCASSKGQGGTEAFFGQGTRLTVV.

This CDR3 is CASNRGGASRKTYGYTF. The CDR3 nucleotides read TGTGCCAGCAACAGAGGGGGAGCAAGCAGAAAGACCTATGGCTACACCTTC. The chain has TRBV11-2 and TRBJ1-2; tentative D call: TRBD1 (6 bases). The germline gives CDR1 SGHAT, CDR2 FQNNGV. The CDR3 loop spans 17 amino acids. The V and J ends lost 7 bases and 4 bases respectively, with 25 bases between them. Full variable domain (missing parts from reference TRBV11-2 and TRBJ1-2): EAGVAQSPRYKIIEKRQSVAFWCNPISGHATLYWYQQILGQGPKLLIQFQNNGVVDDSQLPKDRFSAERLKGVDSTLKIQPAKLEDSAVYLCASNRGGASRKTYGYTFGSGTRLTVV.

At least ten counts were recorded for this clonotype. The rearrangement joins TRBV20-1 to TRBJ2-7; possibly TRBD2 for D (5 bases). In germline, CDR1 is DFQATT, CDR2 SNEGSKA (reference sequence). Trimming stripped 6 bases from V and 6 bases from J, with 18 bases between. The length of the CDR3 is 13 residues. The CDR3 spells CSATPLARLEQYF. CDR3 coding DNA: TGCAGTGCAACCCCTCTAGCTCGGCTCGAGCAGTACTTC.

This clonotype has a count of ten or more. The chain joins TRBV4-1 to TRBJ2-7, with 8 bases lining up with TRBD1. Germline loops: CDR1 MGHRA, CDR2 YSYEKL. Unmatched junction bases numbered 9, after V lost 4 bases and J lost 4 bases. The CDR3 has 15 residues. CDR3 nucleotide sequence: TGCGCCAGCAGCCGAGAAGGACAGGGTGATTACGAGCAGTACTTC. It encodes CASSREGQGDYEQYF.

This clonotype was detected ten times or more. This chain connects TRBV2 to TRBJ2-5, with 15 bases that match TRBD2. Germline trimming cut 7 bases from V and 2 bases from J; bases unmatched to any gene: 8. Per germline, CDR1 SNHLY and CDR2 FYNNEI. This CDR3 has 17 amino acids. CDR3 residues: CASTMGLAGGIQETQYF. DNA of the CDR3: TGTGCCAGCACCATGGGACTAGCGGGAGGAATACAAGAGACCCAGTACTTC.

This clonotype was recorded only once. A much larger clonotype is one base distant, so this may be a read error. The chain has TRBV27 and TRBJ2-7; D is unclear. CDR1 and CDR2 from the germline V gene are MNHEY and SMNVEV (reference sequence). Trimming cost V 8 bases and J 3 bases, with 8 bases left between them. This CDR3 has 11 residues. The CDR3 DNA follows: TGTGCCAGCGCCCACAGCTACGAGCAGTACTTC. Its protein product is CASAHSYEQYF.

V is TRBV12-3 or TRBV12-4 and J is TRBJ1-2; D is uncertain. CDR3 size: 17 residues. Deletions cut 5 bases from V and 4 bases from J, with 23 bases between. CDR3 amino acids: CASSDVCTAGKTYGYTF. Written as DNA, the CDR3 is TGTGCCAGCAGTGATGTTTGCACAGCAGGAAAGACCTATGGCTACACCTTC.